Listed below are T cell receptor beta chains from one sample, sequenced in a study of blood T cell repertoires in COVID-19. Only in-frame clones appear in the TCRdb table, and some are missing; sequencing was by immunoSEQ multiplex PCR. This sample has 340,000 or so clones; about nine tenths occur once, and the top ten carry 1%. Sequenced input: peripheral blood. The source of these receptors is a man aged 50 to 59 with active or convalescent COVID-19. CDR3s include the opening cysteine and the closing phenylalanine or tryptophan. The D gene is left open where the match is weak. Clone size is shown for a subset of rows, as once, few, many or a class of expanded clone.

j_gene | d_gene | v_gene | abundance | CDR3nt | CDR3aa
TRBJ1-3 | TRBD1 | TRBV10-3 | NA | TGTGCCATCAGAAGGACAGGGGCCCTCTCTGGAAACACCATATATTTT | CAIRRTGALSGNTIYF
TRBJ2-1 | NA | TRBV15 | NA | TGTGCCACCAGCAGAGCCCAATCCCCCTTTAGGTTACGGGGAGGTGAGCAGTTCTTC | CATSRAQSPFRLRGGEQFF
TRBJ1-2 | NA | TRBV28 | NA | TGTGCCAGCAGGTGGGGCGGTAACTATGGCTACACCTTC | CASRWGGNYGYTF
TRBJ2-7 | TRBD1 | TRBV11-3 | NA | TGTGCCAGCAGCTTAGGCCGGGACAGCGAGCAGTACTTC | CASSLGRDSEQYF
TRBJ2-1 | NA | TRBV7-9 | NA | TGTGCCAGCAGCCTTGTAAGGGAGCAGCAGTTCTTC | CASSLVREQQFF
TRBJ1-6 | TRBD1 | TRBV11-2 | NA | TGTGCCAGCAGCCAACCCGGGACAGGGCTTCGTTATAATTCACCCCTCCACTTT | CASSQPGTGLRYNSPLHF
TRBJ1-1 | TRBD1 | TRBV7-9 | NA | TGTGCCAGCAGCCGCGACAGGGCGACGGATGAAGCTTTCTTT | CASSRDRATDEAFF
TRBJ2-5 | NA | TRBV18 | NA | TGTGCCAGCTCACCACCGTCGGGGGGCAACAAGGAGACCCAGTACTTC | CASSPPSGGNKETQYF
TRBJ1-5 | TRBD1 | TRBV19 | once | TGTGCCAGCAGCCGGACAGGGGATAACAATCAGCCCCAGCATTTT | CASSRTGDNNQPQHF
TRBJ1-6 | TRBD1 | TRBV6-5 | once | TGTGCCAGCAGTTCGACAGGGGGCTCACCCCTCCACTTT | CASSSTGGSPLHF
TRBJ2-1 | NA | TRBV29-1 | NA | TGCAGCGTTGAACTAGCGGAACAGGGGGGAGTATACAATGAGCAGTTCTTC | CSVELAEQGGVYNEQFF
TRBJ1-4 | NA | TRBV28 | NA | TGTGCCAGCAGTTCTGGGCAGATAAATGAAAAACTGTTTTTT | CASSSGQINEKLFF
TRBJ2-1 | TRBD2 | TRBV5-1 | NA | TGCGCCAGCAGCTTGGTCGCGACTAGCCTCAATGAGCAGTTCTTC | CASSLVATSLNEQFF
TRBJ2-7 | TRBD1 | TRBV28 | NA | TGTGCCAGCAGCTCCGGGGACAGGGGATCCTACGAGCAGTACTTC | CASSSGDRGSYEQYF
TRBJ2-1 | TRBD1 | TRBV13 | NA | TGTGCCAGCAGCGTAGGAATCAGACAGGGGGCGATGGGGAATGAGCAGTTCTTC | CASSVGIRQGAMGNEQFF
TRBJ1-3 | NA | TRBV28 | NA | TGTGCCAGCAGTTTAGGGGGCCCTGGAAACACCATATATTTT | CASSLGGPGNTIYF
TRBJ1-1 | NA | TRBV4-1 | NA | TGCGCCAGCAGCCAAGGCCCGACAGGCGTATTGACTGAAGCTTTCTTT | CASSQGPTGVLTEAFF
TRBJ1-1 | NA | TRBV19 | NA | TGTGCCAGTTCCCCGACAGTCATGAACACTGAAGCTTTCTTT | CASSPTVMNTEAFF
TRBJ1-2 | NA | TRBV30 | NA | TGTGCCTGGAGTGTAATCGGGCAGGGCAGCTATGGCTACACCTTC | CAWSVIGQGSYGYTF
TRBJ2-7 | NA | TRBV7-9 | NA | TGTGCCAGCAGGGGGGCCGACGAGCAGTACTTC | CASRGADEQYF
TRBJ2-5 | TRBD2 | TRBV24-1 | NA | TGTGCCACCAGCCCAGCGGGAGGGGAAGAGACCCAGTACTTC | CATSPAGGEETQYF
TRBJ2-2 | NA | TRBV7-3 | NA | TGTGCCAGCAGCTTAATGCAGGGCAGCGGGGAGCTGTTTTTT | CASSLMQGSGELFF
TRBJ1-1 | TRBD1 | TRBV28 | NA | TGTGCCAGCAGTCCCGCCCGGACAGGGAGGACTGAAGCTTTCTTT | CASSPARTGRTEAFF
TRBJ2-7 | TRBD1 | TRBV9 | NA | TGTGCCAGCAGCAAAACGGGACAGGGAGGGGAGCAGTACTTC | CASSKTGQGGEQYF
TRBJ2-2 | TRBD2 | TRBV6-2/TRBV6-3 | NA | TGTGCCAGCAGTTACTCGGGGACTAGCGGATACACCGGGGAGCTGTTTTTT | CASSYSGTSGYTGELFF
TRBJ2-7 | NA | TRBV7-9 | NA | TGTGCCAGCAGCTTATCCCTCGAGCAGTACTTC | CASSLSLEQYF
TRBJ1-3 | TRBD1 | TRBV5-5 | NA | TGTGCCAGCAGCTTAACCGGGACAGGGACTGGAAACACCATATATTTT | CASSLTGTGTGNTIYF
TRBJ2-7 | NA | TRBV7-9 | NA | TGTGCCAGCAGTAGGGGTTCTAACTACGAGCAGTACTTC | CASSRGSNYEQYF
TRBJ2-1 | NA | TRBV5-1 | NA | TGCGCCAGCAGCTTGGCCCCCCCCGCCGGGGGTGAGCAGTTCTTC | CASSLAPPAGGEQFF
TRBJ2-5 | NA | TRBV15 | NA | TGTGCCACCAGCAGAGATAGGGCAGGGGAGACCCAGTACTTC | CATSRDRAGETQYF
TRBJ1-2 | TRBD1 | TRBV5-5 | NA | TGTGCCAGCAGCTTGGGACAGGGGGCCTACTATGGCTACACCTTC | CASSLGQGAYYGYTF
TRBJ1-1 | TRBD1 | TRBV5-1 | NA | TGCGCCAGCAGCTTGGACGGACAGGTCACTGAAGCTTTCTTT | CASSLDGQVTEAFF
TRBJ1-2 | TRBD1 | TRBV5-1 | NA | TGCGCCAGCAGCTTCCAGGGGGTGGATGGCTACACCTTC | CASSFQGVDGYTF
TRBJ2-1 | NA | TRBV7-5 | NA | TGTGCCAGAAGCTCGAAGGTCTGTAGCGGGAGTCCGGATGAGCAGTTCTTC | CARSSKVCSGSPDEQFF
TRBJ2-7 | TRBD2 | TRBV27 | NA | TGTGCCAGCAGATCACTGACTAGCAGAAGCTCCTACGAGCAGTACTTC | CASRSLTSRSSYEQYF
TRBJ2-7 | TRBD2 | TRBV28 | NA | TGTGCCAGCAGTTCAACAACGACTAGCGGGGCCTACGAGCAGTACTTC | CASSSTTTSGAYEQYF
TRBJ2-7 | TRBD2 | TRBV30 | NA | TGTGCCTGGAGAATCGGACTAGCGGAAGATAGGGAGCAGTACTTC | CAWRIGLAEDREQYF
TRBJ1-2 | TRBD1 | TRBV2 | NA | TGTGCCAGCAGTGTCGGACAGGACAGCGGCTACACCTTC | CASSVGQDSGYTF
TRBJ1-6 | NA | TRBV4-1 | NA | TGCGCCAGCAGCCAAGAACCCCTTGACAGCTACTATAATTCACCCCTCCACTTT | CASSQEPLDSYYNSPLHF